Ten or more counts support the clone carrying this TCR beta chain. The data belong to a study of regulatory T cells in long-lasting Graves disease. In the study overall: With positive TSH receptor antibodies and over 5 years of antithyroid drugs, Graves' disease was considered persistent.

The authors built TCR beta libraries using iRepertoire HTBI primers and Arm-PCR of CDR3 regions. TCRdb processed the multiplex PCR reads anew with MiXCR; each CDR3 protein has one entry. The repertoire has roughly 400,000 distinct CDR3 sequences, roughly 20% of them found once; the top ten carry under 25%. Documented time point: persistent/refractory GD, antithyroid drugs over 5 years with positive TRAb. Extracted PBMC RNA gave rise to the TCR library. This TCR came from a female donor with Graves disease. The sequences come from peripheral blood mononuclear cells (PBMCs), collected when the disease was refractory, from a patient treated with antithyroid drugs.

The chain's CDR3 is CASSYLGGSETQYF. The CDR3 DNA reads TGTGCCAGCAGTTACTTGGGCGGATCGGAGACCCAGTACTTC. V usage is TRBV6-9 and J usage is TRBJ2-5; D is undetermined. The CDR3 is 14 amino acids. Germline CDR1 MNHGY, CDR2 SVAAGI. Deletions cut 3 bases from V and 5 bases from J, with 13 bases between.